Sequencing of this T cell receptor (beta chain) was carried out in a study of T cells after yellow fever vaccination. Study details: SMART-Seq v4 Ultra Low Input handled preparation of low-cell-number fractions.

V lost 8 bases to trimming and J lost 3 bases, with 12 bases between them. The CDR3 totals 13 residues. Germline values: CDR1 SGHDT, CDR2 YYEEEE. This clonotype was seen only a few times. TCRdb fed the 5' RACE reads into MiXCR, producing one record per CDR3 protein. The table shows 200,000 to 250,000 distinct CDR3 sequences, with less than 9% occurring only once. The sequenced sample was CD4+ T cells sorted from PBMCs, obtained 15 days after the yellow fever booster vaccination. This TCR derives from a man younger than 45 who received the YFV17D yellow fever vaccine. The chain combines TRBV5-6 with TRBJ2-4; D possibly corresponds to TRBD2 (5 bases). The CDR3 reads CASGPGGKNIQYF. The CDR3, as DNA: TGTGCCAGTGGGCCCGGAGGCAAAAACATTCAGTACTTC.